A single sample gave rise to the 17 T cell receptor beta chains below, sequenced in a study of CXCR3-negative and CXCR3-positive naive CD8 T cells. Study results and limitations: CXCR3-negative naive cells had less hydrophobic TRB CDR3s than did CXCR3-positive naive cells.

The authors made the TRB cDNA libraries by 5' RACE using UMI labels. TCRdb re-analyzed the 5' RACE reads; it lists each CDR3 protein once, without DNA. The sample table includes about 130,000 distinct CDR3 sequences. The antigens for these receptors are not known. Input material: naive CXCR3+ CD8+ T cells from blood. Indicated subset: CD45RO-CCR7+CD27+CD95- naive CD8+ T cells expressing CXCR3 (TNR3+). The source is a human donor in good health. Some clones in this sample may be carry-over from other donors' samples.

The chain has TRBV5-1 and TRBJ2-1; the TRBD2 assignment by TCRdb is unverifiable without DNA. From germline, CDR1 is SGHRS and CDR2 YFSETQ. The CDR3 is 19 amino acids. The CDR3 reads CASSQGLAGGRSSYNEQFF.

The chain couples TRBV2 to TRBJ2-7; the D call of TRBD1 rests on TCRdb alone, since no DNA is present to check it. CDR3 length: 15 amino acids. The germline V gene has CDR1 SNHLY and CDR2 FYNNEI. The CDR3 sequence: CATGLDTMADYEQYF.

The chain carries TRBV7-2 and TRBJ2-1. CDR3 length equals 16 residues. Germline CDR1 reads SGHTA; CDR2 reads FQGNSA. The CDR3 loop reads CASSENTRNSYNEQFF.

The genes are TRBV10-1 and TRBJ2-7; TCRdb's assignment of TRBD1 cannot be checked, as there is no DNA. This CDR3 comprises 16 residues. Germline-derived CDR1 and CDR2 are WNHNN and SYGVQD (reference sequence). CDR3 amino acids: CASRQFPQGAHYEQYF.

The chain uses TRBV11-2 and TRBJ2-7. The germline V gene encodes CDR1 SGHAT and CDR2 FQNNGV. The CDR3 sequence is 15 residues long. CDR3 sequence: CASSLDGGATYEQYF.

V is TRBV4-2 and J is TRBJ2-1; TCRdb's assignment of TRBD2 cannot be checked, as there is no DNA. Germline V CDR1 and CDR2: LGHNA, YNFKEQ. The length of the CDR3 is 16 residues. The CDR3 sequence is CASSQSPQRGVYEQFF.

This chain joins TRBV7-9 and TRBJ1-5; TCRdb lists TRBD1, though no DNA is available to test this call. This CDR3 spans 12 amino acids. CDR1 SEHNR and CDR2 FQNEAQ come from the germline V gene (reference sequence). The CDR3 here is CASSWGGQPQHF. The complete variable domain, with remaining parts taken from reference TRBV7-9 and TRBJ1-5, reads DTGVSQNPRHKITKRGQNVTFRCDPISEHNRLYWYRQTLGQGPEFLTYFQNEAQLEKSRLLSDRFSAERPKGSFSTLEIQRTEQGDSAMYLCASSWGGQPQHFGDGTRLSIL.

Here the CDR3 reads CASSYNEAYEQYF. The V gene is TRBV6-5, the J gene TRBJ2-7. The CDR3 contains 13 residues. CDR1 and CDR2 (germline): MNHEY, SVGAGI.

V gene TRBV27 combines with J gene TRBJ1-6; the TRBD1 assignment by TCRdb is unverifiable without DNA. Germline V gene data show CDR1 as MNHEY and CDR2 as SMNVEV (reference sequence). CDR3 size: 14 residues. CDR3 loop: CASSPRTGVSPLHF.

J is TRBJ1-1 and V is TRBV7-9. Germline V gives CDR1 SEHNR, CDR2 FQNEAQ (reference sequence). This CDR3 has 15 amino acids. CDR3 in amino acids: CASGVWEELNTEAFF. The full variable domain, rest sourced from reference TRBV7-9 and TRBJ1-1, is DTGVSQNPRHKITKRGQNVTFRCDPISEHNRLYWYRQTLGQGPEFLTYFQNEAQLEKSRLLSDRFSAERPKGSFSTLEIQRTEQGDSAMYLCASGVWEELNTEAFFGQGTRLTVV.

This chain links TRBV9 with TRBJ1-1. CDR1 is SGDLS and CDR2 is YYNGEE in the germline V gene. The CDR3 has 14 amino acids. The CDR3 reads CASSVLSLNTEAFF.

The genes are TRBV28 and TRBJ2-3; TCRdb's D call, TRBD2, is unchecked because there is no DNA. The CDR3 is made up of 16 amino acids. Germline values: CDR1 MDHEN, CDR2 SYDVKM. This CDR3 reads CASSLSRADRTDTQYF.

V is TRBV20-1 and J is TRBJ2-7; the D call from TCRdb, TRBD2, cannot be confirmed without DNA. The CDR3 consists of 15 residues. The germline CDR1 and CDR2 sequences are DFQATT and SNEGSKA (reference sequence). The CDR3 protein is CSARDYSGGTYEQYF.

The chain joins TRBV10-3 to TRBJ2-2; TCRdb's assignment of TRBD2 cannot be checked, as there is no DNA. Germline V gene lookup returns CDR1 ENHRY and CDR2 SYGVKD. The CDR3 has 17 amino acids. The CDR3 spells CAISESKLAGPTGELFF.

The CDR3 sequence is CSAKGAGYPGEQYF. The chain links TRBV20-1 to TRBJ2-7; TCRdb names TRBD1, which stays unverified in the absence of DNA. The V gene's germline CDR1 is DFQATT and CDR2 SNEGSKA (reference sequence). This CDR3 has 14 amino acids.

The rearrangement joins TRBV28 to TRBJ2-1; the TRBD2 assignment by TCRdb is unverifiable without DNA. Germline lookup yields CDR1 MDHEN and CDR2 SYDVKM. CDR3 length: 16 residues. CDR3 protein: CASSLELAGPLNEQFF.

The chain uses TRBV27 and TRBJ2-1; TCRdb lists TRBD1, though no DNA is available to test this call. This CDR3 is built from 13 residues. Germline CDR1 is MNHEY and CDR2 is SMNVEV (reference sequence). Here the CDR3 reads CASSFQGDNEQFF.